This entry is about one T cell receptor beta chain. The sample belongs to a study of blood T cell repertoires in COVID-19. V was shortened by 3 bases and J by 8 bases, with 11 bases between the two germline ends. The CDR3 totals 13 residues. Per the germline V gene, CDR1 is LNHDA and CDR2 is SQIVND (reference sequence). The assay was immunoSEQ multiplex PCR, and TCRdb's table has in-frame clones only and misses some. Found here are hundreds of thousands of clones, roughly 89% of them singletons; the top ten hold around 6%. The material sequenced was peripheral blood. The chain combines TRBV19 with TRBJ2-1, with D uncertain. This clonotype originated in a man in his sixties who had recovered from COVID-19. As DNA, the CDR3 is TGTGCCAGTAGTATCAGGCCCCTTGATGAGCAGTTCTTC. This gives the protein CASSIRPLDEQFF.